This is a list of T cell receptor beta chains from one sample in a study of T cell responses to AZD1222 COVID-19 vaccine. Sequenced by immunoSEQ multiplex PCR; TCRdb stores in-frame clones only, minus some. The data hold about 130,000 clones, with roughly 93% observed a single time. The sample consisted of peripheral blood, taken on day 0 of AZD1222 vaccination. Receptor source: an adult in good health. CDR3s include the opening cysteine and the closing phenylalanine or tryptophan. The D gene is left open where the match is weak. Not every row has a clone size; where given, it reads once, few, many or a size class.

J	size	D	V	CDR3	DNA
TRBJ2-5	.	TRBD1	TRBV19	CASKGQGRQETQYF	TGTGCCAGTAAAGGACAGGGACGTCAAGAGACCCAGTACTTC
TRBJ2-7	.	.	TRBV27	CASSSGQNEQYF	TGTGCCAGCAGTTCGGGGCAGAACGAGCAGTACTTC
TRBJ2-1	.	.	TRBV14	CASSQDWREQFF	TGTGCCAGCAGCCAAGACTGGCGGGAGCAGTTCTTC
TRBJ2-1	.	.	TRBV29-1	CSVAGASNEQFF	TGCAGCGTGGCCGGGGCCTCCAATGAGCAGTTCTTC
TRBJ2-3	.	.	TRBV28	CASSPGTFSTDTQYF	TGTGCCAGCAGTCCCGGGACCTTTAGCACAGATACGCAGTATTTT
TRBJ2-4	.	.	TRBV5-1	CASSLLIGDSNIQYF	TGCGCCAGCAGCTTGTTAATTGGCGACAGCAACATTCAGTACTTC
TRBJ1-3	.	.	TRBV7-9	CASSLGGPQSGNTIYF	TGTGCCAGCAGCTTAGGTGGACCCCAATCTGGAAACACCATATATTTT
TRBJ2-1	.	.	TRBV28	CASSDDNEQFF	TGTGCCAGCTCGGATGACAATGAGCAGTTCTTC
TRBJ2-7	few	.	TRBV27	CASRSRGSPYEQYF	TGTGCCAGCAGATCTCGTGGGAGTCCCTACGAGCAGTACTTC
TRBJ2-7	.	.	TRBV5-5	CASSLASSAIYEQYF	TGTGCCAGCAGCTTGGCCTCTAGCGCGATCTACGAGCAGTACTTC
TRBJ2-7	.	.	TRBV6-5	CASRPTRAAYEQYF	TGTGCCAGCAGACCTACGAGAGCCGCCTACGAGCAGTACTTC
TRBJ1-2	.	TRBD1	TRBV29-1	CSVDRGLNGYTF	TGCAGCGTTGACAGGGGGCTCAATGGCTACACCTTC
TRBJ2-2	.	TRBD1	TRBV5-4	CASSPNRGSTGELFF	TGTGCCAGCAGCCCTAACAGGGGATCCACCGGGGAGCTGTTTTTT
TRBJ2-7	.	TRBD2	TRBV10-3	CAIRTGSGTSNEQYF	TGTGCCATCAGAACGGGCAGCGGGACTAGCAACGAGCAGTACTTC
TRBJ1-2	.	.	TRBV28	CASRDYYGYTF	TGTGCCAGCAGAGATTACTATGGCTACACCTTC
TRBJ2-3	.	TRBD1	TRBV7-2	CASSLEGTETDTQYF	TGTGCCAGCAGCTTAGAAGGGACAGAGACAGATACGCAGTATTTT